This entry is about one TCR beta chain. What it binds is not known. The repertoire was sequenced with immunoSEQ multiplex PCR; TCRdb's copy has only in-frame clones and lacks some. The sample lists roughly 96,000 clones; roughly 90% were seen once. This sample was taken from a study of T cell responses to AZD1222 COVID-19 vaccine. Study results and limitations: At baseline, seropositivity was found in only a handful of AZD1222 recipients. Along spike, vaccine-associated CD4 TCRs were found throughout, with dominance at 160-218 and 743-854.

The receptor was isolated from an adult in good health. Specimen: peripheral blood, collected on day 0 of AZD1222 vaccination.

The CDR3 reads CASSLALAGGHNEQFF. CDR3 DNA sequence: TGTGCCAGCAGCTTAGCACTAGCGGGAGGACACAATGAGCAGTTCTTC. V is TRBV7-2 and J is TRBJ2-1; TRBD2 matches at 12 bases. CDR1 is SGHTA and CDR2 is FQGNSA in the germline V gene. The V gene end was trimmed by 0 bases and the J gene end by 5 bases; junction bases not matched to a gene: 2. The length of the CDR3 is 16 residues.